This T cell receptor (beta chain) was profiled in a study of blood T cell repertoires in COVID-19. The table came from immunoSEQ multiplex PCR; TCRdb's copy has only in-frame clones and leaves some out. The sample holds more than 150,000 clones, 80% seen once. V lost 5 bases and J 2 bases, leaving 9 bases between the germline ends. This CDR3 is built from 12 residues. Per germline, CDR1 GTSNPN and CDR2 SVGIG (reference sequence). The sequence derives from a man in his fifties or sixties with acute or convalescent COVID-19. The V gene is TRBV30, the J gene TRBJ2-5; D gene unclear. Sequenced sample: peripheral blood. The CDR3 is CAWGPGQETQYF. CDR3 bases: TGTGCCTGGGGACCAGGACAAGAGACCCAGTACTTC.